These T cell receptor beta chains were read from a single sample in a study of radiation and T cells in renal cell carcinoma. Some clones are missing from TCRdb's copy, which holds only in-frame ones; the method was immunoSEQ multiplex PCR. This table has about 62,000 clones, more than 60% appearing once. This sample comprised blood, obtained from a patient whose treatment included radiotherapy and nephrectomy. The source of these receptors is a man in his sixties with renal cell carcinoma. The CDR3 runs from the conserved cysteine through the conserved F or W. The D gene is left open where the match is weak. Expanded clones are given a class, and other clones once, few, many or no size at all.

size,J,V,D,CDR3,DNA
-,TRBJ1-4,TRBV30,-,CAWSGQEKLFF,TGTGCCTGGAGCGGACAGGAAAAACTGTTTTTT
once,TRBJ2-1,TRBV7-9,-,CASSFDEQFF,TGTGCCAGCAGCTTTGATGAGCAGTTCTTC
-,TRBJ2-3,TRBV7-2,-,CASSLDRGTDTQYF,TGTGCCAGCAGCTTAGACAGGGGCACAGATACGCAGTATTTT
-,TRBJ2-5,TRBV5-1,-,CASSPGPGEAQYF,TGCGCCAGCAGCCCGGGACCCGGCGAGGCCCAGTACTTC
-,TRBJ2-1,TRBV5-1,TRBD2,CASRWASGSTLNNEQFF,TGCGCCAGCAGGTGGGCTAGCGGGAGTACCCTCAACAATGAGCAGTTCTTC
-,TRBJ1-6,TRBV2,-,CASSAGKGNSPLHF,TGTGCCAGCAGTGCAGGGAAGGGTAATTCACCCCTCCACTTT
-,TRBJ2-1,TRBV6-4,TRBD2,CASSREREANEQFF,TGTGCCAGCTCAAGGGAGCGGGAGGCCAATGAGCAGTTCTTC
many,TRBJ1-1,TRBV29-1,-,CSVVPGNTEAFF,TGCAGCGTTGTCCCGGGAAACACTGAAGCTTTCTTT
-,TRBJ2-2,TRBV19,TRBD2,CASSVGLASGELFF,TGTGCCAGTAGTGTCGGACTAGCATCCGGGGAGCTGTTTTTT
-,TRBJ1-5,TRBV18,-,CASSKGDSNQPQHF,TGTGCCAGCTCTAAGGGGGATAGCAATCAGCCCCAGCATTTT
many,TRBJ1-1,TRBV10-3,-,CAISEEGGSTEAFF,TGTGCCATCAGTGAAGAGGGAGGAAGCACTGAAGCTTTCTTT
-,TRBJ2-1,TRBV5-1,TRBD1,CASSLAGQGYNEQFF,TGCGCCAGCAGCTTGGCGGGACAGGGATACAATGAGCAGTTCTTC
once,TRBJ2-4,TRBV29-1,-,CSVGDQGGPNIQYF,TGCAGCGTGGGAGACCAAGGGGGACCAAACATTCAGTACTTC
-,TRBJ1-3,TRBV7-9,-,CASSLEGGNTIYF,TGTGCCAGCAGCTTAGAAGGTGGAAACACCATATATTTT
-,TRBJ2-5,TRBV7-2,TRBD2,CASSLSGSLRETQYF,TGTGCCAGCAGCTTAAGCGGGAGCCTTAGGGAGACCCAGTACTTC
-,TRBJ2-1,TRBV10-1,-,CASSESGSTYNEQFF,TGCGCCAGCAGTGAGTCCGGGTCTACCTACAATGAGCAGTTCTTC
-,TRBJ1-2,TRBV5-1,-,CASSLDVGGYGYTF,TGCGCCAGCAGCTTGGATGTGGGCGGCTATGGCTACACCTTC
-,TRBJ1-2,TRBV5-6,TRBD1,CASSPTGGANYGYTF,TGTGCCAGCAGCCCAACAGGGGGAGCTAACTATGGCTACACCTTC
few,TRBJ1-1,TRBV12-5,-,CASGLVRYGGSNTEAFF,TGTGCTAGTGGTTTGGTACGATATGGGGGGAGTAACACTGAAGCTTTCTTT
-,TRBJ1-3,TRBV6-5,-,CASSYASLSGNTIYF,TGTGCCAGCAGTTACGCTTCACTCTCTGGAAACACCATATATTTT
-,TRBJ2-1,TRBV7-8,-,CASSLASGVNEQFF,TGTGCCAGCAGCTTAGCTAGTGGTGTCAATGAGCAGTTCTTC
-,TRBJ2-5,TRBV10-3,TRBD1,CAISDSPSDRGEETQYF,TGTGCCATCAGTGACTCTCCCTCGGACAGGGGAGAAGAGACCCAGTACTTC
-,TRBJ2-7,TRBV5-5,TRBD1,CASSWDSPYEQYF,TGTGCCAGCAGCTGGGACAGTCCCTACGAGCAGTACTTC
once,TRBJ1-5,TRBV7-2,-,CASSLFTSNQPQHF,TGTGCCAGCAGCTTATTTACCAGCAATCAGCCCCAGCATTTT
-,TRBJ2-7,TRBV30,TRBD2,CAWSVRSGGTYEQYF,TGTGCCTGGAGTGTGAGGAGCGGGGGGACCTACGAGCAGTACTTC
-,TRBJ2-2,TRBV9,TRBD2,CASEAGGHRDLTGELFF,TGTGCCAGCGAAGCGGGGGGCCATCGGGACCTTACCGGGGAGCTGTTTTTT
-,TRBJ1-2,TRBV18,TRBD1,CASSPWGDSHRGYTF,TGTGCCAGCTCACCATGGGGGGACAGCCACAGGGGCTACACCTTC